This is a list of T cell receptor beta chains from one sample in a study of regulatory T cells in long-lasting Graves disease. MiXCR, run by TCRdb on the multiplex PCR reads, gives a single entry per CDR3 protein. The sample includes a few hundred thousand distinct CDR3 sequences, about 20% seen only once; the top ten take roughly 28%. The sequencing used peripheral blood mononuclear cells (PBMCs), collected when the disease was refractory, from a patient treated with antithyroid drugs. Source of these receptors: a female donor with Graves disease. The CDR3 runs from the conserved cysteine through the conserved F or W. A D gene is named only where the DNA matches it firmly.

v_call: TRBV15
d_call: .
j_call: TRBJ1-6
cdr3_aa: CATSRGPESPLHF

v_call: TRBV28
d_call: .
j_call: TRBJ1-1
cdr3_aa: CASSPRGSLNTEAFF

v_call: TRBV27
d_call: TRBD2
j_call: TRBJ2-7
cdr3_aa: CASTHGLAGAEQYF

v_call: TRBV27
d_call: TRBD1
j_call: TRBJ2-2
cdr3_aa: CASSFRTGTGGELFF

v_call: TRBV3-1
d_call: TRBD2
j_call: TRBJ2-7
cdr3_aa: CASSQEGVPAGPSYEQYF

v_call: TRBV4-3
d_call: TRBD2
j_call: TRBJ2-2
cdr3_aa: CASSQGLAGTGELFF

v_call: TRBV2
d_call: TRBD1
j_call: TRBJ1-2
cdr3_aa: CASRSGTGDTSYGYTF

v_call: TRBV15
d_call: .
j_call: TRBJ1-6
cdr3_aa: CATSRVRVDSPLHF

v_call: TRBV7-3
d_call: .
j_call: TRBJ2-7
cdr3_aa: CASSLPGRVYEQYF

v_call: TRBV18
d_call: TRBD1
j_call: TRBJ2-5
cdr3_aa: CASSSDRGVVQETQYF

v_call: TRBV6-1
d_call: TRBD2
j_call: TRBJ2-5
cdr3_aa: CASSRTSGRTQETQYF

v_call: TRBV6-1
d_call: TRBD1
j_call: TRBJ1-5
cdr3_aa: CASSDTGGHQPQHF